These 32 T cell receptor beta chains came from one sample sequenced in a study of identical twins listed by TCRdb under 2016. The library was prepared using 5' RACE. These reads were obtained on an Illumina HiSeq 2000. TCRdb handled the public reads itself, with Q25 trimming in fastp and clone calling in MiXCR, and kept productive beta chains. Rows merge per CDR3 protein into single entries with the most common DNA and genes. The sample table contains 350,000 or so distinct CDR3 sequences; only one count was recorded for more than 9% of them. Around 7.2% of the sample lies in the top ten. These data also formed part of another study, on yellow fever vaccine responses in identical twins.

What was sequenced was CD8+ T cells sorted from blood. The source of these receptors is a woman aged 18 to 35 in good health.

This chain connects TRBV7-7 to TRBJ2-1; 8 nucleotides match TRBD1. Germline V gene data show CDR1 as SSHAT and CDR2 as FNYEAQ (reference sequence). V lost 3 bases and J lost 9; bases outside the gene matches: 10. The CDR3 length is 15 residues. The CDR3 sequence: CASSLLGQGAGEQFF. DNA of the CDR3: TGTGCCAGCAGCTTGTTGGGGCAGGGGGCGGGTGAGCAGTTCTTC.

This sequence joins TRBV20-1 and TRBJ2-3; 9 bases match TRBD2. V shed 5 bases and J 4 bases; nucleotides not matched to a gene: 13. Germline CDR1 DFQATT, CDR2 SNEGSKA (reference sequence). The CDR3 consists of 16 residues. CDR3 coding DNA: TGCAGTGCTCCATCGATAGCGGGAGAGCTCTCAGATACGCAGTATTTT. Residues: CSAPSIAGELSDTQYF.

This clonotype was picked up many times. The rearrangement links TRBV6-4 to TRBJ2-2; maybe TRBD2 (6 bases). Germline CDR1 is MRHNA and CDR2 is SNTAGT. This CDR3 has 13 residues. The V and J ends lost 5 bases and 7 bases respectively, with 11 bases between them. The CDR3 protein is CASSSLEGGELFF. CDR3 in DNA: TGTGCCAGCAGTTCGTTGGAGGGCGGGGAGCTGTTTTTT.

This chain links TRBV7-8 with TRBJ1-2, with a possible D match to TRBD1 (5 bases). CDR1 and CDR2 from the germline V gene are SGHVS and FQNEAQ. Between the trimmed V and J ends, which lost 5 bases and 6 bases, there was a span of 10 bases. The CDR3 runs 12 residues. CDR3 residues: CASSPQGDGYTF. The CDR3, as DNA: TGTGCCAGCAGCCCCCAGGGAGATGGCTACACCTTC. The entire variable domain, with the rest obtained from reference TRBV7-8 and TRBJ1-2, is as follows: GAGVSQSPRYKVAKRGQDVALRCDPISGHVSLFWYQQALGQGPEFLTYFQNEAQLDKSGLPSDRFFAERPEGSVSTLKIQRTQQEDSAVYLCASSPQGDGYTFGSGTRLTVV.

This chain connects TRBV5-1 to TRBJ2-7, with 8 bases fitting TRBD1. The V and J ends lost 1 base and 4 bases, in that order; junction bases with no gene match: 4. The germline gives CDR1 SGHRS, CDR2 YFSETQ. The CDR3 totals 14 residues. Written as DNA, the CDR3 is TGCGCCAGCAGCTTGAGGACAGGGCCGTACGAGCAGTACTTC. It codes for CASSLRTGPYEQYF.

This clonotype was recorded at least ten times. The chain couples TRBV11-2 to TRBJ2-1, with D perhaps TRBD1 (6 bases). CDR3 length equals 16 residues. The V end lost 2 bases, the J end lost 7 bases, and 18 bases lay between the germline ends. The germline V gene has CDR1 SGHAT and CDR2 FQNNGV. The CDR3 region has the DNA TGTGCCAGCAGCTTATGGGGGTGGGGCAGGGGAAATGAGCAGTTCTTC. Protein product: CASSLWGWGRGNEQFF.

This clonotype was found many times. The chain is built from TRBV12-3 or TRBV12-4 and TRBJ2-5, with D possibly matching TRBD2 (5 bases). Between the trimmed V and J ends, which lost 10 bases and 5 bases, there was a span of 17 bases. The CDR3 has 13 residues. As DNA, the CDR3 is TGTGCCACCTCAGCAGGTCGAGGGGAGACCCAGTACTTC. Translation: CATSAGRGETQYF.

This clonotype showed up many times. The chain is built from TRBV5-5 and TRBJ2-1; D is unresolved. The germline CDR1 and CDR2 sequences are SGHKS and YYEKEE (reference sequence). V lost 4 bases to trimming and J lost 9 bases, with 17 bases between them. The CDR3 has 14 residues. As DNA, the CDR3 is TGTGCCAGCAGCCCGGAATATATCCTAAGTGAGCAGTTCTTC. This translates into CASSPEYILSEQFF.

V gene TRBV5-1 combines with J gene TRBJ2-3; possibly TRBD1 for D (5 bases). The germline V gene has CDR1 SGHRS and CDR2 YFSETQ. This CDR3 has 17 residues. V was cut by 4 bases and J by 0 bases, with 18 bases left in between. The CDR3 DNA is TGCGCCAGCAGCCCCCTTATAGACAGAAAAAGCACAGATACGCAGTATTTT. Translating gives CASSPLIDRKSTDTQYF.

This rearrangement joins TRBV7-9 to TRBJ1-1; no definite D call. Germline CDR1 reads SEHNR; CDR2 reads FQNEAQ (reference sequence). The CDR3 is made up of 15 amino acids. Trimming shortened V by 5 bases and J by 5 bases, and 18 bases separated the two germline ends. The CDR3 region has the DNA TGTGCCAGCAGCGCGAGAGACGACGCGGGAACTGAAGCTTTCTTT. This encodes CASSARDDAGTEAFF. The whole variable domain, filled in from reference TRBV7-9 and TRBJ1-1, reads DTGVSQNPRHKITKRGQNVTFRCDPISEHNRLYWYRQTLGQGPEFLTYFQNEAQLEKSRLLSDRFSAERPKGSFSTLEIQRTEQGDSAMYLCASSARDDAGTEAFFGQGTRLTVV.

The J gene is TRBJ2-7, the V gene TRBV27; D is uncertain. CDR1 and CDR2 (germline): MNHEY, SMNVEV (reference sequence). This CDR3 contains 13 residues. V was pared by 10 bases and J by 2 bases, with 15 bases between. CDR3 residues: CATADKGPYEQYF. CDR3 sequence (DNA): TGTGCCACCGCCGATAAAGGGCCCTACGAGCAGTACTTC.

J is TRBJ2-1 and V is TRBV15; 12 bases are shared with TRBD2. Trimming cost V 1 base and J 6 bases; bases outside gene matches: 13. CDR3 size: 19 residues. In germline, CDR1 is LNHNV, CDR2 YYDKDF (reference sequence). The CDR3 loop reads CATSRVETSGSSEGNEQFF. For the CDR3, the DNA is TGTGCCACCAGCAGAGTTGAGACTAGCGGGAGTTCAGAAGGCAATGAGCAGTTCTTC.

This clonotype showed up many times. The chain is built from TRBV7-9 and TRBJ2-2; D unclear. Germline CDR1 and CDR2: SEHNR and FQNEAQ (reference sequence). V was shortened by 8 bases and J by 6 bases, with 4 bases between the two germline ends. The CDR3 is 10 residues long. This chain's CDR3 is CASGAGELFF. CDR3 DNA: TGTGCCAGCGGGGCCGGGGAGCTGTTTTTT. The full variable domain, in which reference TRBV7-9 and TRBJ2-2 provide the parts outside the CDR3, is DTGVSQNPRHKITKRGQNVTFRCDPISEHNRLYWYRQTLGQGPEFLTYFQNEAQLEKSRLLSDRFSAERPKGSFSTLEIQRTEQGDSAMYLCASGAGELFFGEGSRLTVL.

There are a few counts of this clonotype. The chain links TRBV24-1 to TRBJ2-5, with TRBD1 matching 7 bases. Germline V CDR1 and CDR2: KGHDR, SFDVKD. Trimming took 1 base from V and 3 from J; bases not matched to a gene: 4. The CDR3 has 15 amino acids. The CDR3 DNA follows: TGTGCCACCAGTGATTTCCGAACAGGGGAAGAGACCCAGTACTTC. Protein: CATSDFRTGEETQYF.

This clonotype was seen only a few times. The chain is built from TRBV24-1 and TRBJ2-1; D perhaps matches TRBD2 (6 bases). Germline V gene lookup returns CDR1 KGHDR and CDR2 SFDVKD. The ends were cut back, 9 bases at V and 2 bases at J, with 13 bases in the middle. The CDR3 is made up of 14 amino acids. CDR3 residues: CATEGGVPYNEQFF. CDR3 sequence (DNA): TGTGCCACCGAAGGAGGGGTCCCCTACAATGAGCAGTTCTTC.

The rearrangement uses TRBV9 and TRBJ2-1; TRBD1 matches at 8 bases. This CDR3 is built from 17 residues. Per the germline V gene, CDR1 is SGDLS and CDR2 is YYNGEE. Unmatched junction bases numbered 14, after V lost 4 bases and J lost 5 bases. CDR3 sequence (DNA): TGTGCCAGCAGCTCCCCGGGCGGGACAGGTAGCCACAATGAGCAGTTCTTC. Its protein product is CASSSPGGTGSHNEQFF.

The rearrangement links TRBV4-1 to TRBJ2-5; TRBD2 is a possible D gene (7 bases). Trimming shortened V by 0 bases and J by 0 bases, and 17 bases separated the two germline ends. The V gene's germline CDR1 is MGHRA and CDR2 YSYEKL. The CDR3 totals 18 residues. CDR3 sequence reads: CASSQDRGDNRYQETQYF. Written as DNA, the CDR3 is TGCGCCAGCAGCCAAGATCGGGGGGACAACAGGTACCAAGAGACCCAGTACTTC.

The chain carries TRBV18 and TRBJ1-6; TRBD1 matches 11 bases. The length of the CDR3 is 15 residues. The junction had 5 bases not matched to a gene; V was cut back by 4 bases and J by 9 bases. CDR1 is KGHSH, CDR2 LQKENI, per germline. CDR3: CASSRGTGGISPLHF. CDR3 bases: TGTGCCAGCTCACGAGGGACAGGGGGTATTTCACCCCTCCACTTT.

This clonotype was seen more than once but under ten times. The V gene is TRBV4-2, the J gene TRBJ2-3; D is ambiguous. CDR3 length equals 15 residues. CDR1 LGHNA and CDR2 YNFKEQ come from the germline V gene. V lost 0 bases to trimming and J lost 3 bases, with 10 bases between them. The DNA for the CDR3 is TGTGCCAGCAGCCAAGATGACGTAGGAACAGATACGCAGTATTTT. Translation: CASSQDDVGTDTQYF.

This clonotype was found a few times. V and J are TRBV2 and TRBJ2-7; 7 nucleotides agree with TRBD1. V was clipped by 2 bases and J by 5 bases; unmatched bases: 18. The germline gives CDR1 SNHLY, CDR2 FYNNEI. This CDR3 spans 18 amino acids. As DNA, the CDR3 is TGTGCCAGCAGTGAAAGGCCCCCGGGACAGCGCCTTCTGGACGAGCAGTACGTC. Translating it yields CASSERPPGQRLLDEQYV.

The chain couples TRBV25-1 to TRBJ1-2; 8 nucleotides match TRBD1. From germline, CDR1 is MGHDK and CDR2 SYGVNS. The ends lost 3 bases at V and 8 bases at J; junction bases unmatched: 14. The CDR3 spans 16 residues. The CDR3 sequence is CASSDRGVTGAYGYTF. The DNA of the CDR3 is TGTGCCAGCAGTGACCGAGGGGTGACAGGGGCTTACGGCTACACCTTC.

The chain carries TRBV6-1 and TRBJ2-7, with no clear D. Germline V gene sequence: CDR1 MNHNS, CDR2 SASEGT. The CDR3 consists of 14 residues. Trimming pared 3 bases from V and 2 bases from J, leaving 11 bases between. The CDR3 region is CASSESGKAYEQYV. The CDR3 DNA sequence: TGTGCCAGCAGTGAGTCAGGAAAGGCCTACGAGCAGTACGTC.

The table lists this clonotype with a few counts. The chain uses TRBV20-1 and TRBJ2-3; D uncertain. CDR3 length: 16 residues. Trimming removed 3 bases at V and 4 bases at J, with 20 bases between. The germline V gene encodes CDR1 DFQATT and CDR2 SNEGSKA (reference sequence). The chain's CDR3 is CSASQADRTGPDTQYF. In nucleotides, the CDR3 is TGCAGTGCTAGTCAAGCCGACCGAACTGGACCAGATACGCAGTATTTT.

This clonotype has a handful of counts. The rearrangement links TRBV7-8 to TRBJ1-1; D gene ambiguous. This CDR3 is built from 15 residues. Germline V gives CDR1 SGHVS, CDR2 FQNEAQ. V lost 1 base, J lost 1 base, and 10 bases lay in between. DNA for the CDR3: TGTGCCAGCAGCTTAGTTGGTAGGGAGAACACTGAAGCTTTCTTT. Its translation is CASSLVGRENTEAFF. The entire variable domain, with the rest obtained from reference TRBV7-8 and TRBJ1-1, is as follows: GAGVSQSPRYKVAKRGQDVALRCDPISGHVSLFWYQQALGQGPEFLTYFQNEAQLDKSGLPSDRFFAERPEGSVSTLKIQRTQQEDSAVYLCASSLVGRENTEAFFGQGTRLTVV.

The chain uses TRBV24-1 and TRBJ2-6; D not resolved. Between the trimmed V and J ends, which lost 2 bases and 0 bases, there was a span of 4 bases. CDR1 KGHDR and CDR2 SFDVKD come from the germline V gene. The CDR3 totals 15 residues. CDR3 bases: TGTGCCACCAGTGATTATTCCTCTGGGGCCAACGTCCTGACTTTC. Amino acids: CATSDYSSGANVLTF.

This clonotype was observed a handful of times. V gene TRBV3-1 combines with J gene TRBJ2-1; D gene unclear. Deletions cut 0 bases from V and 0 bases from J, with 9 bases between. The length of the CDR3 is 16 residues. Germline V gives CDR1 LGHDT, CDR2 YNNKEL (reference sequence). CDR3 DNA sequence: TGTGCCAGCAGCCAAGACCACAAGAGCTCCTACAATGAGCAGTTCTTC. It yields the protein CASSQDHKSSYNEQFF.

This clonotype was counted a few times. The V call is TRBV9, the J call TRBJ2-1, with 7 bases matching TRBD2. CDR3 length equals 18 residues. J lost 8 bases, V lost 0 bases, and 17 bases had no gene match. The germline CDR1 and CDR2 sequences are SGDLS and YYNGEE. CDR3 sequence: CASSVVGRGTLDGDEQFF. In DNA, the CDR3 is TGTGCCAGCAGCGTAGTCGGGCGGGGGACTCTAGATGGGGATGAGCAGTTCTTC.

The CDR3 coding sequence is TGCGCCAGCAGCCATCGGACTAGCGGGAGGGACGAGCAGTACTTC. Its protein is CASSHRTSGRDEQYF. The chain carries TRBV4-1 and TRBJ2-7, with 15 bases identical to TRBD2. Germline CDR1 reads MGHRA; CDR2 reads YSYEKL. V was clipped by 3 bases and J by 5 bases; unmatched bases: 2. CDR3 length equals 15 residues.

This clonotype has a count of ten or more. The chain links TRBV12-3 or TRBV12-4 to TRBJ2-5; D perhaps matches TRBD2 (5 bases). The CDR3 spans 12 residues. With 3 bases removed from V and 5 bases from J, the gap between germline ends came to 7 bases. The CDR3 region is CASSFEGETQYF. The CDR3 region has the DNA TGTGCCAGCAGTTTTGAGGGTGAGACCCAGTACTTC.

This clonotype has just a few counts. V and J are TRBV9 and TRBJ2-5; TRBD1 is a possible D gene (6 bases). Trimming took 2 bases from V and 3 from J, leaving 8 bases between them. The CDR3 is 13 amino acids. Germline-derived CDR1 and CDR2 are SGDLS and YYNGEE. The CDR3 region has the DNA TGTGCCAGCAGCGTGGGACACAAAGAGACCCAGTACTTC. Protein sequence: CASSVGHKETQYF. The full variable domain, rest sourced from reference TRBV9 and TRBJ2-5, is DSGVTQTPKHLITATGQRVTLRCSPRSGDLSVYWYQQSLDQGLQFLIQYYNGEERAKGNILERFSAQQFPDLHSELNLSSLELGDSALYFCASSVGHKETQYFGPGTRLLVL.

This clonotype was recorded a few times. The V call is TRBV11-2, the J call TRBJ2-1; 9 nucleotides agree with TRBD2. Germline lookup yields CDR1 SGHAT and CDR2 FQNNGV. Trimming removed 2 bases from V and 8 bases from J; junction bases left unmatched: 7. This CDR3 region has 15 residues. CDR3: CASSLLVAGVHEQFF. In nucleotides, the CDR3 is TGTGCCAGCAGCTTATTGGTAGCGGGAGTTCATGAGCAGTTCTTC.

Many counts were recorded for this clonotype. The chain has TRBV6-4 and TRBJ2-2; D gene unclear. The ends were cut back, 4 bases at V and 4 bases at J, with 7 bases in the middle. CDR1 is MRHNA and CDR2 is SNTAGT in the germline V gene. The CDR3 contains 13 residues. CDR3 in amino acids: CASSARSTGELFF. CDR3 in DNA: TGTGCCAGCAGTGCCCGCAGCACCGGGGAGCTGTTTTTT.